The clone carrying this T cell receptor (beta chain) appeared once. Its antigen is as yet unknown. The data stem from a study of vaccination and CD4 T cells after COVID-19. Treatment noted: roughly 10-day PBMC culture with coronavirus spike peptide pools or control peptides (ViraFEST assay). From the unexposed donor, CD4+ T cells were collected ahead of the COVID-19 pandemic (2011-2018). General study points: Although the median of SARS-CoV-2-reactive clonotypes rose from around 19 to 38, the change was not significant.

Once obtained from cultured CD4+ T cells, the DNA was sequenced using the Oncomine TCR Beta short-read assay. TCRdb re-derived calls from the PCR reads in MiXCR, one entry per CDR3 protein. The data hold 8,800 or so distinct CDR3 sequences, with around half observed a single time. Germline-derived CDR1 and CDR2 are LNHDA and SQIVND (reference sequence). Trimming took 3 bases from V and 3 from J, leaving 2 bases between them. This CDR3 region has 11 residues. The sequence was obtained from a human donor in good health. Sample: CD4+ T cells from blood, cultured in vitro. V usage is TRBV19 and J usage is TRBJ1-1; D not resolved. The CDR3 sequence is CASSIDTEAFF. The DNA of the CDR3 is TGTGCCAGTAGTATTGACACTGAAGCTTTCTTT.